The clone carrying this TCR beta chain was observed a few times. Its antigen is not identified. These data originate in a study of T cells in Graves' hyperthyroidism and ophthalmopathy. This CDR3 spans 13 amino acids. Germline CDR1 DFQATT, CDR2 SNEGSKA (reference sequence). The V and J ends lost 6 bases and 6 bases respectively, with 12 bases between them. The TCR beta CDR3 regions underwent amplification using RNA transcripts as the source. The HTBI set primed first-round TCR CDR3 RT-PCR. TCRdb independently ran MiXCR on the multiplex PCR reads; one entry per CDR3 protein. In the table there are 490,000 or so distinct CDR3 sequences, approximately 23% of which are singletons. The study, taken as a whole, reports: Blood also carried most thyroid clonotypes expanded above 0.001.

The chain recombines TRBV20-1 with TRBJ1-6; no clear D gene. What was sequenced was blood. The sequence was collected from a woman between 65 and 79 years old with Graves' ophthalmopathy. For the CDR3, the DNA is TGCAGTGCCGCAGGAGCCGTTAATTCACCCCTCCACTTT. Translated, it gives CSAAGAVNSPLHF.